The entry below describes one T cell receptor (beta chain). The antigen remains undetermined. Each sample had 80,000 to 100,000 TCR templates assayed. The assay was immunoSEQ multiplex PCR, and TCRdb's table has in-frame clones only and misses some. The table shows about 100,000 clones, with about 94% occurring only once. Germline CDR1 and CDR2: GTSNPN and SVGIG (reference sequence). Between the trimmed V and J ends, which lost 4 bases and 1 base, there was a span of 4 bases. The CDR3 loop spans 11 amino acids. The data belong to a study of siplizumab effects on memory and regulatory T cells. Study results and limitations: In controls, approximately 28% of mappable alloreactive CD4+ clones were Treg-derived on average, versus roughly 74% with siplizumab. Alloreactive sequences that could be traced to unstimulated CD4+ memory cells showed a significant reduction under siplizumab.

Material: non-Treg CD4+ T cells sorted from blood. This rearrangement joins TRBV30 to TRBJ1-1; D ambiguous. The source is a human donor in good health. CDR3: CAWTRNTEAFF. Here the CDR3 DNA reads TGTGCCTGGACACGGAACACTGAAGCTTTCTTT.